The clone carrying this TCR beta chain was counted a few times. Its antigen is still unknown. A single record per CDR3 protein comes from TCRdb applying MiXCR to the reads. Among about 160,000 distinct CDR3 sequences listed, roughly 21% were seen once. This sample is part of a study of T cell repertoires in cytomegalovirus infection. About the study: Matching HLA type, along with CMV infection, was indicated by public TCR beta signatures. Points from the study as a whole: Accumulated public TCR beta family frequency recognized individuals carrying CMV together with the relevant HLA.

CDR3 length: 15 residues. V gave up 2 bases and J gave up 6 bases, with 18 bases separating them. CDR1 and CDR2 from the germline V gene are SGDLS and YYNGEE. The chain joins TRBV9 to TRBJ2-7; a weak D match, TRBD2 (6 bases). The TCR comes from a human donor in good health (CMV status not recorded). Some clones in this sample may be carry-over from other donors' samples. Sequencing used CD8+ T cells from cultured PBMCs, obtained from culture after CMV antigen stimulation. The CDR3 bases are TGTGCCAGCAGCGTCCATTCTGCGGGGCTGGTCGAGCAGTACTTC. This translates into CASSVHSAGLVEQYF.